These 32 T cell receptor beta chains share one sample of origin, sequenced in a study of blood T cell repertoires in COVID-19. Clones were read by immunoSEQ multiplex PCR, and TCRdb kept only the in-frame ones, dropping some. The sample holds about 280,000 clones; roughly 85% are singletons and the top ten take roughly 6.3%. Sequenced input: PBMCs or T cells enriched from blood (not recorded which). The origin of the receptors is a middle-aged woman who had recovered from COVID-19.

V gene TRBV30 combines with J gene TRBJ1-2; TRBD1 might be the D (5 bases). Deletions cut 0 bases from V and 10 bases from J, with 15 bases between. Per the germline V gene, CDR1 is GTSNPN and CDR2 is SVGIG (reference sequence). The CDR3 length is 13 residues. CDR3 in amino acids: CAWSVPQLGPYTF. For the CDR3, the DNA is TGTGCCTGGAGTGTACCTCAATTGGGGCCCTACACCTTC.

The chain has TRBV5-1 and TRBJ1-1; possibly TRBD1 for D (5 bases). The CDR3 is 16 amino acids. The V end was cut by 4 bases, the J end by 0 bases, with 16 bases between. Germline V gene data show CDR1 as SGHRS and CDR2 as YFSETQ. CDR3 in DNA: TGCGCCAGCAGCCCCTTGCCAGGGAACATGAACACTGAAGCTTTCTTT. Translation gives CASSPLPGNMNTEAFF. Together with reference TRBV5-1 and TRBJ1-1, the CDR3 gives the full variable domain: KAGVTQTPRYLIKTRGQQVTLSCSPISGHRSVSWYQQTPGQGLQFLFEYFSETQRNKGNFPGRFSGRQFSNSRSEMNVSTLELGDSALYLCASSPLPGNMNTEAFFGQGTRLTVV.

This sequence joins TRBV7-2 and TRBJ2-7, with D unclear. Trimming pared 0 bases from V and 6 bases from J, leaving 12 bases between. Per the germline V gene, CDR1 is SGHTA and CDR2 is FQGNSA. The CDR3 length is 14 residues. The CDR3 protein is CASSLALGYGEQYF. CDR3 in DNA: TGTGCCAGCAGCTTAGCGCTCGGGTACGGCGAGCAGTACTTC.

In nucleotides, the CDR3 is TGTGCCAGCCGTTATAGGGGGGGATCTTACGAGCAGTACTTC. It codes for CASRYRGGSYEQYF. The chain recombines TRBV2 with TRBJ2-7, with D tentatively TRBD2 (7 bases). CDR1 and CDR2 (germline): SNHLY, FYNNEI. V dropped 8 bases and J dropped 4 bases, with 18 bases sitting between them. This CDR3 spans 14 amino acids.

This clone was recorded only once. In DNA, the CDR3 is TGTGCCAGCAGCTTAGAAGAGACAGGGGTTGACAATCAGCCCCAGCATTTT. It encodes CASSLEETGVDNQPQHF. The rearrangement uses TRBV11-2 and TRBJ1-5; the match to TRBD1 covers 8 bases. V lost 0 bases to trimming and J lost 3 bases; unmatched junction nucleotides: 7. Per the germline V gene, CDR1 is SGHAT and CDR2 is FQNNGV. The length of the CDR3 is 17 residues.

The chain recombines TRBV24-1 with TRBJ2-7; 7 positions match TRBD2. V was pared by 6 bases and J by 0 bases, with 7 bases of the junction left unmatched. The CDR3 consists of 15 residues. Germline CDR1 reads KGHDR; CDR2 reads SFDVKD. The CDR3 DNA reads TGTGCCACCAGTAGACTAGCTCAGAGCTCCTACGAGCAGTACTTC. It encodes CATSRLAQSSYEQYF.

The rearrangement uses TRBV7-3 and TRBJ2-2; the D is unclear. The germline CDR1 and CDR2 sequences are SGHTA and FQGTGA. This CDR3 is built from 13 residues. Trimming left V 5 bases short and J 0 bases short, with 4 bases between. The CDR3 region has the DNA TGTGCCAGCAGCCCTTCGAACACCGGGGAGCTGTTTTTT. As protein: CASSPSNTGELFF.

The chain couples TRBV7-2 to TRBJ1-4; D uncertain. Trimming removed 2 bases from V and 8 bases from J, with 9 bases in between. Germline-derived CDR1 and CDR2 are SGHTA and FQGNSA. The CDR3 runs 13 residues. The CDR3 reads CASSLIREEKLFF. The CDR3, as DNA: TGTGCCAGCAGCTTAATACGGGAAGAAAAACTGTTTTTT.

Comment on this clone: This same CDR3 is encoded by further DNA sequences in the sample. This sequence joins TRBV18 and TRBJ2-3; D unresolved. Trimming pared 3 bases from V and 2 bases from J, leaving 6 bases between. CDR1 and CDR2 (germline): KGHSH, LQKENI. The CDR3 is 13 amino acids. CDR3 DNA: TGTGCCAGCTCACCTCAATCCACAGATACGCAGTATTTT. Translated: CASSPQSTDTQYF.

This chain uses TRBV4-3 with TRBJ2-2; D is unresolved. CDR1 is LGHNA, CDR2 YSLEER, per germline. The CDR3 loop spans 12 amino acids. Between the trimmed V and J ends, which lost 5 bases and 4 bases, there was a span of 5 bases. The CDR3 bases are TGCGCCAGCAGCTCCCTCACCGGGGAGCTGTTTTTT. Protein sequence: CASSSLTGELFF.

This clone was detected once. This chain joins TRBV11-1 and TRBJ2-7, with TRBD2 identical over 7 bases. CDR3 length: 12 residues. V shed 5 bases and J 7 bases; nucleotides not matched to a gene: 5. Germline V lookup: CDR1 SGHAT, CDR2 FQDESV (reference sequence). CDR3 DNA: TGTGCCAGCAGCCTCGCGGGGGAAGAGCAGTACTTC. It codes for CASSLAGEEQYF.

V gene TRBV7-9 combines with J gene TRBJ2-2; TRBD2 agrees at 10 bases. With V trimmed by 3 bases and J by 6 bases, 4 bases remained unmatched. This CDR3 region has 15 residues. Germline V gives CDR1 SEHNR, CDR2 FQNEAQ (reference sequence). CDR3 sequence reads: CASSFSGRAAGELFF. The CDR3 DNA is TGTGCCAGCAGCTTCAGCGGGAGGGCGGCCGGGGAGCTGTTTTTT.

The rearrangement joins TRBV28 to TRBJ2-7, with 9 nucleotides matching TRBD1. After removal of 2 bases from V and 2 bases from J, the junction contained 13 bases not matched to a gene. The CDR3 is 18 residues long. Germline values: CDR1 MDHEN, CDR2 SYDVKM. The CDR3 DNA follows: TGTGCCAGCAGTTTAGGGGACAGGGCCGAACAATTGCCCTACGAGCAGTACTTC. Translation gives CASSLGDRAEQLPYEQYF.

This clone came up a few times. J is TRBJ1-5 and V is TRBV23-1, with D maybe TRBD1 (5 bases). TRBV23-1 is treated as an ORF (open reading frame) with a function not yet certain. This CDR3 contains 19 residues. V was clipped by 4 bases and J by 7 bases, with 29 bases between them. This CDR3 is CASSLSDNELFFWVQPQHF. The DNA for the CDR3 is TGCGCCAGCAGTCTATCGGACAACGAATTATTTTTTTGGGTCCAGCCCCAGCATTTT.

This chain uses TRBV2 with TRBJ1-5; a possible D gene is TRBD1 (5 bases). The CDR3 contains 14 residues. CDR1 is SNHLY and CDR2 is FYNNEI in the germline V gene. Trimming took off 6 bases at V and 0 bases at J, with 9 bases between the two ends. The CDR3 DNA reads TGTGCCAGCAGGGAGGGGAATAGCAATCAGCCCCAGCATTTT. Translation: CASREGNSNQPQHF.

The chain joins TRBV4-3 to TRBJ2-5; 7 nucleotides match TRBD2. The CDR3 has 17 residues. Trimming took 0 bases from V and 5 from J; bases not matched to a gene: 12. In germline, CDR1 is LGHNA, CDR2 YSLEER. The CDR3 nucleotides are TGCGCCAGCAGCCAAGATGGGAGGGCGGTTCCTGGGGAGACCCAGTACTTC. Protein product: CASSQDGRAVPGETQYF.

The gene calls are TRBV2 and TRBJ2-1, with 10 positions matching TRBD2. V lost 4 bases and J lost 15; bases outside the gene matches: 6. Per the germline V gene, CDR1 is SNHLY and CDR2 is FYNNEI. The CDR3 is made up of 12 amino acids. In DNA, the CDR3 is TGTGCCAGCAGTGTCGGGACTAGCGTTCCGTTCTTC. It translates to CASSVGTSVPFF.

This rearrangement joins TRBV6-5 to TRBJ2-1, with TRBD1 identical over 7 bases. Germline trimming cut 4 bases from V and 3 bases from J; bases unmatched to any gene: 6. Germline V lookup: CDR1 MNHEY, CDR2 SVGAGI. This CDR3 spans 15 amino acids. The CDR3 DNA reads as TGTGCCAGCAGTTCCCCGGGACAGTTCTACAATGAGCAGTTCTTC. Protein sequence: CASSSPGQFYNEQFF.

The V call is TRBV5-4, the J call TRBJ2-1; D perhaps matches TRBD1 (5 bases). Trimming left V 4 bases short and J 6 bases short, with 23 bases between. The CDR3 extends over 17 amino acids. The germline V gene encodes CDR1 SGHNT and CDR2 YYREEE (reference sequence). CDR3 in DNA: TGTGCCAGCAGCCTCCACTCGACAGTCCCCCTCGGCAATGAGCAGTTCTTC. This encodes CASSLHSTVPLGNEQFF.

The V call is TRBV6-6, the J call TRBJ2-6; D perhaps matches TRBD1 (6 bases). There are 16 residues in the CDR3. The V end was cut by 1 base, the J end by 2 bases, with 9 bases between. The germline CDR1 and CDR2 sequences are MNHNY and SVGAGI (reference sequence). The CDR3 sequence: CASSYLAGAGANVLTF. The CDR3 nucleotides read TGTGCCAGCAGTTACTTAGCAGGGGCTGGGGCCAACGTCCTGACTTTC.

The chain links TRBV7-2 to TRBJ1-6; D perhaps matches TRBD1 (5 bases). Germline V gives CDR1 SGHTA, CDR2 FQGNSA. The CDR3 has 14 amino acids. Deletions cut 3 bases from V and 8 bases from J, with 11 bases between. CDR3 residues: CASSLQGKDSPLHF. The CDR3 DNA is TGTGCCAGCAGCTTGCAGGGAAAGGATTCACCCCTCCACTTT.

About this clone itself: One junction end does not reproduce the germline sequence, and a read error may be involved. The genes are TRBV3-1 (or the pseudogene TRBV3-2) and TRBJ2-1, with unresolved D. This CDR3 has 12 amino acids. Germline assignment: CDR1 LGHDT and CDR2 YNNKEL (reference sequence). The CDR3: CASSQASSEEFF. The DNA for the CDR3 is TGTGCCAGCAGCCAAGCCTCGTCTGAGGAGTTCTTC.

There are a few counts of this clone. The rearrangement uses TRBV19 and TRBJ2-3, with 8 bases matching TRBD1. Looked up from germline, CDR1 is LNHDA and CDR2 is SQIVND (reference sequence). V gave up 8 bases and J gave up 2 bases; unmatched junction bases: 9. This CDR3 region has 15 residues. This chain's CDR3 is CASRGDRQYTDTQYF. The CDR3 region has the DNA TGTGCCAGTCGAGGGGACAGGCAATACACAGATACGCAGTATTTT.

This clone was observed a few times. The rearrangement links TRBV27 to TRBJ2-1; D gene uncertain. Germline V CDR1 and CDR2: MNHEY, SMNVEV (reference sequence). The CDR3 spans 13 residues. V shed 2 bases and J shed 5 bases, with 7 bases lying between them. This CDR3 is CASSLSLNNEQFF. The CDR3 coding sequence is TGTGCCAGCAGTTTAAGCCTTAACAATGAGCAGTTCTTC.

CDR3 DNA sequence: TGTGCCAGCAGCCCTGCCGGGGGCGGGAGGGCCGCAGAGACCCAGTACTTC. Translation gives CASSPAGGGRAAETQYF. The genes are TRBV5-4 and TRBJ2-5, with TRBD2 matching 9 bases. This CDR3 is built from 17 residues. V dropped 4 bases and J dropped 4; count of bases not matched to a gene: 14. The germline V gene has CDR1 SGHNT and CDR2 YYREEE (reference sequence).

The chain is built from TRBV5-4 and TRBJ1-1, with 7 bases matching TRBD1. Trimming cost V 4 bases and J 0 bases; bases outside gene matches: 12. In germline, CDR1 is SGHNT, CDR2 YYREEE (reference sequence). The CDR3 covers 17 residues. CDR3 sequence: CASSHDRDRTMNTEAFF. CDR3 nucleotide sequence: TGTGCCAGCAGCCATGACAGGGATCGAACGATGAACACTGAAGCTTTCTTT.

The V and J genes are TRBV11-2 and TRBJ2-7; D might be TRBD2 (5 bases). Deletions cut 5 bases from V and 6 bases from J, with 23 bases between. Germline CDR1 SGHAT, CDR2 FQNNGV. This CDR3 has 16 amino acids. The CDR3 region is CASSPRIGISYGEQYF. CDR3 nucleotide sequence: TGTGCCAGCAGCCCACGTATCGGGATCAGCTACGGCGAGCAGTACTTC.

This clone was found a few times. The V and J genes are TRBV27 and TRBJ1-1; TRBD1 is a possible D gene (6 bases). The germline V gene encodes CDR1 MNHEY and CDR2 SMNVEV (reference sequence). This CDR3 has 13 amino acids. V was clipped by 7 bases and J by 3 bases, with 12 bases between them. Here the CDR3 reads CASNTGMDTEAFF. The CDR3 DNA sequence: TGTGCCAGCAATACAGGGATGGACACTGAAGCTTTCTTT.

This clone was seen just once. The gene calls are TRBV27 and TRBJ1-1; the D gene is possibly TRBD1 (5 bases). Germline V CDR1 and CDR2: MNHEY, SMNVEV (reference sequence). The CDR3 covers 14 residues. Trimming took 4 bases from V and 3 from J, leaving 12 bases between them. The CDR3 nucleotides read TGTGCCAGCAGTTCTAACAGGAGATACACTGAAGCTTTCTTT. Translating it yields CASSSNRRYTEAFF.

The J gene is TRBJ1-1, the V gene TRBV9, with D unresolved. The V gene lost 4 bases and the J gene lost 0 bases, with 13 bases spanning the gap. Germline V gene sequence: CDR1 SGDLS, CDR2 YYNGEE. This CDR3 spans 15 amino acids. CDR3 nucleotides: TGTGCCAGCAGCCCAATTGCGGTACTGAACACTGAAGCTTTCTTT. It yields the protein CASSPIAVLNTEAFF.

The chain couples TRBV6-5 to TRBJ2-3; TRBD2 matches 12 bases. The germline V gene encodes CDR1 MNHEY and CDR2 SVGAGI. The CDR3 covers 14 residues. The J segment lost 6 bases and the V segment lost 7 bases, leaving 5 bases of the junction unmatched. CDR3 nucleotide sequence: TGTGCCAGCACCTGGCTAGCGGGAGGGGATACGCAGTATTTT. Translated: CASTWLAGGDTQYF.

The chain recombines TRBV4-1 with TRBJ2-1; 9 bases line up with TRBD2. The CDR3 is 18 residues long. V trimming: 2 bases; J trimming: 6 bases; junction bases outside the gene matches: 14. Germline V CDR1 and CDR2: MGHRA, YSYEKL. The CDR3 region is CASSQNTLAGRRGNEQFF. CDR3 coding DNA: TGCGCCAGCAGCCAAAATACTCTAGCGGGGAGGAGGGGCAATGAGCAGTTCTTC.